One T cell receptor beta chain is described in this entry. Its antigen remains unknown. The data are from a study of shared clonotypes between healthy human individuals. General study findings and limits: On the whole, naive subsets had larger estimated richness than memory subsets had.

How the authors handled the data: Filtering differed since immunoSEQ provided only junctions, with no quality scores. TCRdb's table, derived via immunoSEQ multiplex PCR, lists solely in-frame clones and lacks some. That table is the source of V, J and clone size, and D and trimming were worked out from the DNA. The sample consists of 2 million or so clones, approximately 95% of them appearing once. Naive CD8 cells, CD45RO-negative and positively selected for CCR7, excluded terminally differentiated effector memory CD45RA+ cells. All donors qualified as healthy HIV-negative adults and had experienced no recent acute infections or vaccinations. Donors were Caucasian adults residing in Nashville, Tennessee, USA. The sample was naive CD8+ T cells sorted from blood. This receptor was identified in a man younger than 30 in good health.

The CDR3 protein is CASSLEGRVDTQYF. CDR3 nucleotide sequence: TGTGCCAGCAGCTTAGAGGGACGTGTGGATACGCAGTATTTT. This chain uses TRBV7-9 with TRBJ2-3; the D gene could be TRBD1 or TRBD2 (5 bases each). The CDR3 extends over 14 amino acids. V lost 1 base and J 6 bases, leaving 11 bases between the germline ends. Per the germline V gene, CDR1 is SEHNR and CDR2 is FQNEAQ (reference sequence).